The present T cell receptor beta chain was sequenced within a study of T cell repertoires in cytomegalovirus infection. At the level of the study: Evidence of both CMV infection and a matching HLA type came from public TCR beta signatures. Study-level points and caveats: Dominant in the ex vivo response were TCR beta clonotypes restricted by HLA-C and specific for CMV.

MiXCR, run by TCRdb on the reads, gives a single entry per CDR3 protein. This sample carries roughly 990,000 distinct CDR3 sequences, under 40% of them seen once, and the ten largest clones take roughly an eighth. Concerning this clonotype: Its antigen is still unknown.

Germline V gene sequence: CDR1 MGHRA, CDR2 YSYEKL. The CDR3 loop spans 15 amino acids. The V and J ends lost 1 base and 1 base respectively, with 10 bases between them. V usage is TRBV4-1 and J usage is TRBJ1-1; D not certain. The sequencing used cultured CD8+ T cells from PBMCs, collected from culture after CMV antigen stimulation. The origin of this receptor is a human donor in good health (CMV status not recorded). Some clones in this sample may be carry-over from other donors' samples. CDR3 loop: CASSQVGLTNTEAFF. CDR3 sequence (DNA): TGCGCCAGCAGCCAAGTTGGGTTGACGAACACTGAAGCTTTCTTT.